The 14 T cell receptor beta chains given below trace back to one sample, sequenced in a study of CD8+ T cells in alopecia areata. Sequencing used cDNA as its template, made by extracting RNA and reverse transcribing it. The table came from immunoSEQ multiplex PCR; TCRdb's copy has only in-frame clones and leaves some out. Among 110,000 or so clones listed, 58% were seen once. Sequenced input: NKG2D-low CD8+ T cells sorted from blood. Receptors were obtained from a human donor with alopecia areata.

V and J are TRBV19 and TRBJ2-7; tentative D call: TRBD2 (5 bases). CDR1 is LNHDA, CDR2 SQIVND, per germline (reference sequence). Trimming pared 5 bases from V and 3 bases from J, leaving 14 bases between. The CDR3 sequence is 14 residues long. CDR3 sequence: CASSLSSGSYEQYF. In DNA, the CDR3 is TGTGCCAGTAGTCTCTCGAGCGGCAGCTACGAGCAGTACTTC.

The rearrangement links TRBV4-2 to TRBJ1-1; unclear D gene. V was trimmed by 0 bases and J by 3 bases, leaving 5 bases between them. CDR1 is LGHNA and CDR2 is YNFKEQ in the germline V gene. The CDR3 spans 13 residues. The CDR3 nucleotides are TGTGCCAGCAGCCAAGAAGTGCACACTGAAGCTTTCTTT. Its protein is CASSQEVHTEAFF.

The chain's CDR3 is CASGRRSGANVLTF. The CDR3 coding sequence is TGTGCCAGCGGACGGCGCTCTGGGGCCAACGTCCTGACTTTC. This chain connects TRBV28 to TRBJ2-6; unclear D gene. Germline V lookup: CDR1 MDHEN, CDR2 SYDVKM. V was cut by 8 bases and J by 0 bases, with 8 bases left in between. The CDR3 has 14 amino acids.

This clone was picked up a small number of times. This rearrangement joins TRBV29-1 to TRBJ2-2; no reliable D call. Germline-derived CDR1 and CDR2 are SQVTM and ANQGSEA. Trimming removed 6 bases from V and 4 bases from J, with 6 bases in between. There are 11 residues in the CDR3. The CDR3 DNA follows: TGCAGCGTCCGGGCCACCGGGGAGCTGTTTTTT. Translating gives CSVRATGELFF.

The CDR3 loop reads CASRQGQGDGYTF. In DNA form, the CDR3 reads TGTGCCAGCAGACAGGGGCAGGGTGATGGCTACACCTTC. This rearrangement joins TRBV28 to TRBJ1-2, with TRBD1 matching 7 bases. This CDR3 comprises 13 residues. V lost 6 bases and J lost 6; bases outside the gene matches: 7. CDR1 and CDR2 from the germline V gene are MDHEN and SYDVKM.

The chain joins TRBV7-3 to TRBJ1-2, with TRBD1 as a possible D gene (5 bases). The CDR3 has 11 amino acids. Per germline, CDR1 SGHTA and CDR2 FQGTGA. V was trimmed by 8 bases and J by 8 bases, leaving 12 bases between them. CDR3 coding DNA: TGTGCCAGCGCAGGGTTGGGCGGCTACACCTTC. This sequence encodes CASAGLGGYTF. The full variable domain, completed using reference TRBV7-3 and TRBJ1-2, is GAGVSQTPSNKVTEKGKYVELRCDPISGHTALYWYRQSLGQGPEFLIYFQGTGAADDSGLPNDRFFAVRPEGSVSTLKIQRTERGDSAVYLCASAGLGGYTFGSGTRLTVV.

This chain links TRBV7-6 with TRBJ2-1; 8 bases line up with TRBD1. V was pared by 1 base and J by 2 bases, with 1 base of the junction left unmatched. The CDR3 runs 15 residues. Germline V gene lookup returns CDR1 SGHVS and CDR2 FNYEAQ. The CDR3 spells CASSLGTGTYNEQFF. CDR3 DNA: TGTGCCAGCAGCTTAGGGACAGGGACCTACAATGAGCAGTTCTTC.

The chain combines TRBV11-2 with TRBJ2-3; TRBD2 matches 15 bases. The CDR3 runs 17 residues. Germline-derived CDR1 and CDR2 are SGHAT and FQNNGV. V lost 6 bases to trimming and J lost 6 bases; unmatched junction nucleotides: 10. The CDR3 loop reads CASRGPGLAGGPDTQYF. For the CDR3, the DNA is TGTGCCAGCAGAGGACCCGGACTAGCGGGAGGGCCGGATACGCAGTATTTT.

The rearrangement links TRBV4-2 to TRBJ2-7; tentatively, D is TRBD1 (6 bases). The CDR3 totals 14 residues. CDR1 is LGHNA, CDR2 YNFKEQ, per germline. V dropped 3 bases and J dropped 5 bases, with 14 bases sitting between them. CDR3 coding DNA: TGTGCCAGCAGCCAGAGGCTACAGGGAGACGAGCAGTACTTC. It codes for CASSQRLQGDEQYF.

V usage is TRBV7-3 and J usage is TRBJ2-3; either TRBD1 or TRBD2 may fit D (5 bases each). CDR3 length: 15 amino acids. Trimming removed 5 bases from V and 6 bases from J, with 18 bases in between. Germline loops: CDR1 SGHTA, CDR2 FQGTGA. CDR3 protein: CASSQTGGKGDTQYF. For the CDR3, the DNA is TGTGCCAGCAGCCAAACAGGAGGAAAGGGGGATACGCAGTATTTT.

This CDR3 reads CATGTRSDTGELFF. The CDR3 DNA reads TGTGCCACCGGGACGCGATCCGACACCGGGGAGCTGTTTTTT. This chain connects TRBV28 to TRBJ2-2, with D perhaps TRBD1 or TRBD2 (5 bases each). This CDR3 spans 14 amino acids. Per germline, CDR1 MDHEN and CDR2 SYDVKM. Trimming stripped 10 bases from V and 3 bases from J, with 15 bases between.

The table lists this clone with a few counts. V usage is TRBV6-5 and J usage is TRBJ2-1; maybe TRBD2 (7 bases). The CDR3 has 14 amino acids. V was cut by 5 bases and J by 8 bases, with 16 bases left in between. Germline V gives CDR1 MNHEY, CDR2 SVGAGI. The CDR3 nucleotides read TGTGCCAGCAGTCCCAACGCGGGGGCCGATGAGCAGTTCTTC. This encodes CASSPNAGADEQFF.

This clone has just a few counts. The rearrangement uses TRBV6-5 and TRBJ1-1; D gene unclear. Per germline, CDR1 MNHEY and CDR2 SVGAGI. The CDR3 is 13 residues long. V lost 2 bases to trimming and J lost 8 bases, with 12 bases between them. CDR3 nucleotides: TGTGCCAGCAGTTACCGGGTTCTGACAGAAGCTTTCTTT. This encodes CASSYRVLTEAFF.

The chain carries TRBV15 and TRBJ2-6, with 8 positions matching TRBD1. CDR3 length equals 18 residues. The junction had 11 bases not matched to a gene; V was cut back by 5 bases and J by 2 bases. Germline CDR1 and CDR2: LNHNV and YYDKDF (reference sequence). The CDR3 spells CATSGGNRGLAGANVLTF. The CDR3 DNA sequence: TGTGCCACCAGCGGCGGGAACAGGGGGTTAGCTGGGGCCAACGTCCTGACTTTC.